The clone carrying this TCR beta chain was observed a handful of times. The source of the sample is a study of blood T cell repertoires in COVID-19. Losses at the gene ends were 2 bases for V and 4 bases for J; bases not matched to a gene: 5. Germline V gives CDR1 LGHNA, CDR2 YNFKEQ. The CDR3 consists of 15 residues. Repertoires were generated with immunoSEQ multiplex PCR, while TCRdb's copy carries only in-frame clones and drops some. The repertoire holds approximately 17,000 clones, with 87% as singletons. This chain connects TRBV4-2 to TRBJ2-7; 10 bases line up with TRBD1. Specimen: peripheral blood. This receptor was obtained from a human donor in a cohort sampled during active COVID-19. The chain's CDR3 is CASSQTRDRGYEQYF. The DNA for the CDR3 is TGTGCCAGCAGCCAAACCAGGGACAGGGGATACGAGCAGTACTTC.